Shown below are 29 T cell receptor beta chains from a single sample sequenced in a study of metastatic and nonmetastatic thyroid tumors. TCRdb re-processed the PCR reads through MiXCR. The sample has around 26,000 clones, 14% to 15% seen once; the top ten hold approximately 3.6%. No treatment had been given to any patient before thyroid surgery. The material sequenced was blood. The origin of the receptors is a female donor with papillary thyroid cancer or a benign thyroid nodule (not recorded which). Some clones in this sample may be carry-over from other donors' samples.

The rearrangement uses TRBV2 and TRBJ1-2; 10 nucleotides line up with TRBD1. CDR1 is SNHLY, CDR2 FYNNEI, per germline. V trimming: 8 bases; J trimming: 8 bases; junction bases outside the gene matches: 8. The CDR3 loop spans 13 amino acids. CDR3 in DNA: TGTGCCAGCGCGGGACAGGGGTTATCGGGCTACACCTTC. This encodes CASAGQGLSGYTF.

In this sample, this clone turned up many times. This chain joins TRBV28 and TRBJ2-2; weak D call: TRBD1 (5 bases). CDR3 length: 14 residues. V dropped 2 bases and J dropped 6 bases, with 10 bases sitting between them. Germline-derived CDR1 and CDR2 are MDHEN and SYDVKM. In DNA, the CDR3 is TGTGCCAGCAGTTTACAGGGAATGGCCGGGGAGCTGTTTTTT. Its translation: CASSLQGMAGELFF.

At least ten counts were recorded for this clone. The V call is TRBV7-2, the J call TRBJ2-3; D gene ambiguous. The CDR3 runs 13 residues. V was clipped by 5 bases and J by 6 bases, with 12 bases between them. CDR1 is SGHTA and CDR2 is FQGNSA in the germline V gene. The CDR3 region has the DNA TGTGCCAGCAGCCTAATACTAACGGATACGCAGTATTTT. It translates to CASSLILTDTQYF. The full variable domain, with the rest looked up from reference TRBV7-2 and TRBJ2-3, is GAGVSQSPSNKVTEKGKDVELRCDPISGHTALYWYRQSLGQGLEFLIYFQGNSAPDKSGLPSDRFSAERTGGSVSTLTIQRTQQEDSAVYLCASSLILTDTQYFGPGTRLTVL.

This clone was counted at least ten times. A read error may be the cause here, since a much bigger clone is one base away. The sample holds other DNA sequences that translate to the same CDR3. The chain carries TRBV18 and TRBJ1-5; 8 bases fit TRBD1. The germline CDR1 and CDR2 sequences are KGHSH and LQKENI. The V segment lost 6 bases and the J segment 5 bases; nucleotides outside the gene matches: 12. The CDR3 contains 16 residues. CDR3 loop: CASSPTAGTGYQPQHF. The DNA of the CDR3 is TGTGCCAGCTCCCCAACAGCCGGGACAGGATATCAGCCCCAGCATTTT. The full variable domain, completed using reference TRBV18 and TRBJ1-5, is NAGVMQNPRHLVRRRGQEARLRCSPMKGHSHVYWYRQLPEEGLKFMVYLQKENIIDESGMPKERFSAEFPKEGPSILRIQQVVRGDSAAYFCASSPTAGTGYQPQHFGDGTRLSIL.

This clone was seen repeatedly, ten times or more. Different DNA sequences within this sample yield the same CDR3. The chain joins TRBV20-1 to TRBJ2-1; no clear D gene. This CDR3 spans 14 amino acids. CDR1 DFQATT and CDR2 SNEGSKA come from the germline V gene (reference sequence). The V end lost 2 bases, the J end lost 8 bases, and 16 bases lay between the germline ends. DNA for the CDR3: TGCAGTGCTAGACTAGGTGCTTGGGTTGATGAGCAGTTCTTC. It codes for CSARLGAWVDEQFF.

This clone was seen at least ten times. Being one base from a much bigger clone, this may be a read error. The sample has other DNA sequences that encode this CDR3 too. J is TRBJ2-1 and V is TRBV24-1, with D tentatively TRBD1 or TRBD2 (5 bases each). Trimming removed 7 bases at V and 5 bases at J, with 11 bases between. The CDR3 consists of 13 residues. The germline CDR1 and CDR2 sequences are KGHDR and SFDVKD. The CDR3 DNA reads TGTGCCACCAGCGACCCGGGACACAATGAGCAGTTCTTC. Residues: CATSDPGHNEQFF.

This clone appeared many times. The chain combines TRBV28 with TRBJ1-1; possible D gene TRBD1, 5 bases. Germline CDR1 reads MDHEN; CDR2 reads SYDVKM. V was shortened by 7 bases and J by 0 bases, with 12 bases between the two germline ends. This CDR3 contains 14 residues. CDR3 bases: TGTGCCAGCACCCGACCAGGGATGAACACTGAAGCTTTCTTT. It is translated as CASTRPGMNTEAFF.

There are many counts of this clone. CDR3 loop: CASSPLAGAYNEQFF. In DNA, the CDR3 is TGTGCCAGCAGTCCCCTAGCGGGAGCCTACAATGAGCAGTTCTTC. V and J are TRBV27 and TRBJ2-1; TRBD2 aligns across 10 bases. The CDR3 covers 15 residues. The germline V gene encodes CDR1 MNHEY and CDR2 SMNVEV (reference sequence). Trimming removed 5 bases from V and 2 bases from J; junction bases left unmatched: 3.

This clone appeared many times. The CDR3 protein is CASSLGGVETDTQYF. The DNA for the CDR3 is TGTGCCAGCAGTTTAGGGGGAGTGGAGACAGATACGCAGTATTTT. V usage is TRBV28 and J usage is TRBJ2-3; D possibly uses TRBD1 or TRBD2 (5 bases each). V lost 2 bases and J lost 3, with 12 bases in between. Germline lookup yields CDR1 MDHEN and CDR2 SYDVKM. The CDR3 is 15 amino acids.

At least ten counts were recorded for this clone. Different DNA sequences within this sample yield the same CDR3. This rearrangement joins TRBV25-1 to TRBJ2-1; TRBD2 matches at 8 bases. V dropped 4 bases and J dropped 6; count of bases not matched to a gene: 8. Per germline, CDR1 MGHDK and CDR2 SYGVNS. The CDR3 extends over 15 amino acids. The CDR3 DNA is TGTGCCAGCAGTGCCATTGCAGCGGGAGCCAATGAGCAGTTCTTC. Protein sequence: CASSAIAAGANEQFF.

This clone was counted at least ten times. A much larger clone differs by one base, so this may be a read error. The rearrangement joins TRBV2 to TRBJ2-1; maybe TRBD2 (5 bases). CDR1 is SNHLY, CDR2 FYNNEI, per germline. The CDR3 covers 15 residues. V was clipped by 1 base and J by 8 bases, with 15 bases between them. The CDR3 sequence is CASSEDGVVYDEQFF. DNA of the CDR3: TGTGCCAGCAGTGAAGACGGGGTAGTTTACGATGAGCAGTTCTTC.

This clone was recorded many times. A much bigger clone sits one base away, suggesting this may be a read error. The chain is built from TRBV4-1 and TRBJ1-2; no definite D call. This CDR3 is 14 amino acids long. CDR1 and CDR2 (germline): MGHRA, YSYEKL. Trimming removed 0 bases from V and 4 bases from J, with 9 bases in between. CDR3 in amino acids: CASSQDGSSYGYTF. DNA for the CDR3: TGCGCCAGCAGCCAAGACGGTTCTTCCTATGGCTACACCTTC.

This clone has a count of ten or more. CDR3 bases: TGTGCCAGCAGTTCTTTAGGGAGCGGTGCCTACGAGCAGTACTTC. Translating gives CASSSLGSGAYEQYF. The chain uses TRBV27 and TRBJ2-7; D perhaps matches TRBD2 (5 bases). Germline V gene data show CDR1 as MNHEY and CDR2 as SMNVEV (reference sequence). V lost 4 bases and J lost 2, with 15 bases in between. The CDR3 loop spans 15 amino acids.

In this sample, this clone turned up many times. This sequence joins TRBV7-2 and TRBJ2-5; 8 bases are a match to TRBD2. This CDR3 is built from 14 residues. In germline, CDR1 is SGHTA, CDR2 FQGNSA. V trimming: 5 bases; J trimming: 4 bases; junction bases outside the gene matches: 6. The CDR3 coding sequence is TGTGCCAGCAGCGCCGGGGGGGCCTCAGAGACCCAGTACTTC. Translating it yields CASSAGGASETQYF.

This clone was observed a handful of times. The rearrangement links TRBV28 to TRBJ2-7, with 12 bases that match TRBD2. Looked up from germline, CDR1 is MDHEN and CDR2 is SYDVKM. J lost 1 base, V lost 7 bases, and 5 bases had no gene match. This CDR3 is 15 amino acids long. CDR3 sequence: CASISGTSGSYEQYF. The CDR3, as DNA: TGTGCCAGCATCTCCGGGACTAGCGGGTCCTACGAGCAGTACTTC.

This clone was recorded many times. The J gene is TRBJ1-3, the V gene TRBV30, with D hard to call. This CDR3 is built from 13 residues. The V end was cut by 0 bases, the J end by 2 bases, with 5 bases between. CDR1 GTSNPN and CDR2 SVGIG come from the germline V gene (reference sequence). CDR3 sequence (DNA): TGTGCCTGGAGTGTTCAGGCTGGAAACACCATATATTTT. Encoded protein: CAWSVQAGNTIYF.

The rearrangement joins TRBV30 to TRBJ2-1; the match to TRBD2 covers 7 bases. With V trimmed by 0 bases and J by 4 bases, 12 bases remained unmatched. CDR1 and CDR2 from the germline V gene are GTSNPN and SVGIG (reference sequence). This CDR3 contains 17 residues. The CDR3 loop is CAWSVRYSGAGYNEQFF. CDR3 in DNA: TGTGCCTGGAGTGTACGGTACAGCGGGGCGGGTTACAATGAGCAGTTCTTC.

The sample holds many counts of this clone. The chain links TRBV9 to TRBJ1-4, with D perhaps matching TRBD1 (5 bases). Germline V gene data show CDR1 as SGDLS and CDR2 as YYNGEE. This CDR3 spans 16 amino acids. Trimming took off 0 bases at V and 1 base at J, with 10 bases between the two ends. The CDR3 coding sequence is TGTGCCAGCAGCGTAGCTCTGGGGGTAACTAATGAAAAACTGTTTTTT. Its protein is CASSVALGVTNEKLFF.

This clone was found many times. The CDR3 DNA sequence: TGCAGCGTTGAAGAACCCACCGAGGGCTACACCTTC. Its translation: CSVEEPTEGYTF. V and J are TRBV29-1 and TRBJ1-2; D is uncertain. V lost 0 bases and J 8 bases, leaving 10 bases between the germline ends. CDR3 size: 12 residues. Germline assignment: CDR1 SQVTM and CDR2 ANQGSEA.

This clone has ten or more counts. This may be a read error: a much more frequent sequence differs by one nucleotide. The same CDR3 is also encoded by other DNA sequences in this sample. The genes are TRBV20-1 and TRBJ2-1; 14 bases match TRBD2. There are 15 residues in the CDR3. Germline values: CDR1 DFQATT, CDR2 SNEGSKA (reference sequence). CDR3 coding DNA: TGCGGTGCTAGTTTGAGACTAGCGGGAGGGGATGAGCAGTTCTTC. Protein sequence: CGASLRLAGGDEQFF.

This clone was counted at least ten times. The chain recombines TRBV7-9 with TRBJ2-2; the match to TRBD1 covers 7 bases. The V gene's germline CDR1 is SEHNR and CDR2 FQNEAQ (reference sequence). The CDR3 consists of 15 residues. Trimming cost V 5 bases and J 2 bases; bases outside gene matches: 5. CDR3 residues: CASSQTGSNTGELFF. CDR3 sequence (DNA): TGTGCCAGCAGCCAGACAGGGTCCAACACCGGGGAGCTGTTTTTT.

This chain joins TRBV12-3 or TRBV12-4 and TRBJ1-1; unclear D gene. The CDR3 has 12 amino acids. Trimming shortened V by 7 bases and J by 0 bases, and 6 bases separated the two germline ends. DNA of the CDR3: TGTGCCAGCAACAAATTGAACACTGAAGCTTTCTTT. Amino acid sequence: CASNKLNTEAFF.

The chain is built from TRBV6-2 or TRBV6-3 and TRBJ2-2, with 9 bases that match TRBD2. The V segment lost 4 bases and the J segment 8 bases; nucleotides outside the gene matches: 17. The germline CDR1 and CDR2 sequences are MNHEY and SVGEGT. The CDR3 extends over 18 amino acids. CDR3 amino acids: CASSWILAGVGQAGELFF. Written as DNA, the CDR3 is TGTGCCAGCAGTTGGATTTTAGCGGGAGTTGGTCAGGCTGGGGAGCTGTTTTTT.

This clone was found many times. The CDR3 sequence is CASSPVTGELFF. The CDR3 nucleotides are TGTGCCAGCTCACCAGTTACCGGGGAGCTGTTTTTT. The J gene is TRBJ2-2, the V gene TRBV18; D is undetermined. V was cut by 2 bases and J by 5 bases, with 3 bases left in between. The CDR3 is 12 residues long. Germline loops: CDR1 KGHSH, CDR2 LQKENI.

The J gene is TRBJ1-1, the V gene TRBV11-3, with unresolved D. CDR1 is SGHNT, CDR2 YENEEA, per germline. The CDR3 runs 13 residues. V lost 5 bases and J 3 bases, leaving 10 bases between the germline ends. Here the CDR3 reads CASSPMVDTEAFF. The CDR3 nucleotides are TGTGCCAGCAGCCCGATGGTGGACACTGAAGCTTTCTTT.

This clone was counted ten times or more. The chain employs TRBV27 and TRBJ2-3, with TRBD2 matching 8 bases. CDR3 length equals 13 residues. Germline V lookup: CDR1 MNHEY, CDR2 SMNVEV (reference sequence). After removal of 4 bases from V and 6 bases from J, the junction contained 3 bases not matched to a gene. The CDR3 region is CASSYQREDTQYF. In nucleotides, the CDR3 is TGTGCCAGCAGTTATCAGCGGGAGGATACGCAGTATTTT.

In this sample, this clone turned up many times. This may be a read error, as it is one base from a much larger clone. The CDR3 ends on some other residue instead of the conserved phenylalanine or tryptophan, so this is likely a read error. V gene TRBV7-9 combines with J gene TRBJ2-1; D call uncertain. CDR3 length: 12 residues. V lost 3 bases, J lost 7 bases, and 7 bases lay in between. Germline V CDR1 and CDR2: SEHNR, FQNEAQ (reference sequence). The CDR3 nucleotides are TGTGCCAGCAGCTTCAGCACAAATGAGCAGTTCCTC. Translating it yields CASSFSTNEQFL.

The chain combines TRBV6-1 with TRBJ1-5, with D maybe TRBD1 (5 bases). The CDR3 length is 15 residues. V lost 5 bases to trimming and J lost 1 base, with 12 bases between them. CDR1 and CDR2 from the germline V gene are MNHNS and SASEGT. DNA for the CDR3: TGTGCCAGCAGTTCCAGGGAAAGGAGCAATCAGCCCCAGCATTTT. Its translation is CASSSRERSNQPQHF.

This chain links TRBV5-1 with TRBJ2-3; 7 bases are a match to TRBD2. Germline V gene data show CDR1 as SGHRS and CDR2 as YFSETQ. The CDR3 spans 16 residues. The V and J ends lost 0 bases and 4 bases, in that order; junction bases with no gene match: 8. CDR3 protein: CASSLGLAGASDTQYF. For the CDR3, the DNA is TGCGCCAGCAGCTTGGGCTTAGCGGGTGCATCAGATACGCAGTATTTT.